One and the same sample provided the 10 T cell receptor beta chains below, sequenced in a study of CXCR3-negative and CXCR3-positive naive CD8 T cells. UMI-labeled 5' RACE yielded the TRB cDNA libraries. TCRdb reworked the 5' RACE reads into one entry per CDR3 protein, no DNA. The ten most abundant clones cover around 1% of a sample with tens of thousands of distinct CDR3 sequences. The sequencing sample was made of naive CXCR3- CD8+ T cells from blood. Subset: CD45RO-CCR7+CD27+CD95- naive CD8+ T cells lacking CXCR3 (TNR3-). These receptors were obtained from a human donor in good health. Some clones in this sample may be carry-over from other donors' samples.

This chain connects TRBV29-1 to TRBJ2-3. Germline values: CDR1 SQVTM, CDR2 ANQGSEA. The CDR3 spans 11 residues. The CDR3 sequence is CSAGSTDTQYF.

The genes are TRBV5-1 and TRBJ2-1; no DNA is available, so the TRBD1 call from TCRdb remains unchecked. The germline gives CDR1 SGHRS, CDR2 YFSETQ. The CDR3 consists of 17 residues. CDR3 amino acids: CASSPGVIGGLYNEQFF.

The gene calls are TRBV29-1 and TRBJ2-1; TCRdb outputs TRBD2, but without DNA this stays unchecked. From germline, CDR1 is SQVTM and CDR2 ANQGSEA. The CDR3 is 14 residues long. The CDR3 loop is CSVEVAGYFDEQFF.

This chain uses TRBV29-1 with TRBJ1-1; TCRdb indicates TRBD1, and absent DNA this call remains unverified. Germline loops: CDR1 SQVTM, CDR2 ANQGSEA. The CDR3 extends over 12 amino acids. CDR3: CSESTGQAEAFF. The entire variable domain, with the rest obtained from reference TRBV29-1 and TRBJ1-1, is as follows: SAVISQKPSRDICQRGTSLTIQCQVDSQVTMMFWYRQQPGQSLTLIATANQGSEATYESGFVIDKFPISRPNLTFSTLTVSNMSPEDSSIYLCSESTGQAEAFFGQGTRLTVV.

This chain uses TRBV29-1 with TRBJ2-7; absent DNA, TCRdb's TRBD2 call cannot be checked. The CDR3 runs 13 residues. Looked up from germline, CDR1 is SQVTM and CDR2 is ANQGSEA. The CDR3 reads CSVVWTSAGEQYF.

The gene calls are TRBV7-9 and TRBJ2-1. This CDR3 has 15 residues. Germline V gene lookup returns CDR1 SEHNR and CDR2 FQNEAQ (reference sequence). CDR3 in amino acids: CASSLGGQYYNEQFF.

The rearrangement uses TRBV4-2 and TRBJ1-5; TCRdb picks TRBD1, but there is no DNA to check that call. The CDR3 extends over 16 amino acids. In germline, CDR1 is LGHNA, CDR2 YNFKEQ. CDR3: CASSQDRAGSGQPQHF.

The chain's CDR3 is CASGFLREPEYF. This chain joins TRBV12-5 and TRBJ2-3; TCRdb names TRBD1, which stays unverified in the absence of DNA. The CDR3 is 12 amino acids. Looked up from germline, CDR1 is LGHNT and CDR2 is FRNRAP.

V is TRBV4-3 and J is TRBJ2-1; the TRBD1 assignment by TCRdb is unverifiable without DNA. CDR3 size: 17 residues. CDR1 and CDR2 from the germline V gene are LGHNA and YSLEER. The CDR3 here is CASSHGLGGPSYNEQFF.

V is TRBV4-1 and J is TRBJ1-1. This CDR3 has 14 residues. CDR1 MGHRA and CDR2 YSYEKL come from the germline V gene. CDR3: CASSPHSVNTEAFF.